This TCR beta chain was documented in a study of cytomegalovirus exposure and HLA in healthy donors. For the study at large: As an earlier analysis found, roughly 180 million T cells yielded 117 million unique TCR beta sequences. Study-level points and caveats: Later work found most CMV-associated TCR beta chains apparently HLA-restricted.

Per germline, CDR1 SGHNT and CDR2 YYREEE (reference sequence). This CDR3 is built from 13 residues. V was pared by 4 bases and J by 4 bases, with 8 bases between. With regard to this clone: Its antigen is unknown.

Researchers ran the PCR with 60 Vbeta and 13 Jbeta primers. Sequencing was performed with immunoSEQ multiplex PCR; in TCRdb, only in-frame clones are kept and a portion is missing. The sample contains 100,000 to 150,000 clones, about 83% of which appear only once. The receptor was isolated from a man aged 25-45 years in good health and CMV-seronegative. The chain couples TRBV5-4 to TRBJ1-4; no firm D call. Sequenced material: PBMCs. The CDR3 DNA is TGTGCCAGCAGCCCGGGGATTAATGAAAAACTGTTTTTT. It specifies CASSPGINEKLFF.